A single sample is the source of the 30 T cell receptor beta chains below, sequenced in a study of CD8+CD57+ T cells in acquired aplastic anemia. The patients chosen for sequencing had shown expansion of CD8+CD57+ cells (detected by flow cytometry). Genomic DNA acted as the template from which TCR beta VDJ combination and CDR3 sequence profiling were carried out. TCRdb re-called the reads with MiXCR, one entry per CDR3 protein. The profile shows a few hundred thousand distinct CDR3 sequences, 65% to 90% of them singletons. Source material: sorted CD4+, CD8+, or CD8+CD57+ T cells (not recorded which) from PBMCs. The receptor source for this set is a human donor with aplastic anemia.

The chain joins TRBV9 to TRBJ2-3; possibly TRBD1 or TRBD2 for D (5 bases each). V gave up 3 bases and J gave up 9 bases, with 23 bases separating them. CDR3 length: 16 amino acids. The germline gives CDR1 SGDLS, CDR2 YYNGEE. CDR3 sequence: CASSEGTAGDAATQYF. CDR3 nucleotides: TGTGCCAGCAGCGAAGGGACCGCCGGAGACGCAGCCACGCAGTATTTT.

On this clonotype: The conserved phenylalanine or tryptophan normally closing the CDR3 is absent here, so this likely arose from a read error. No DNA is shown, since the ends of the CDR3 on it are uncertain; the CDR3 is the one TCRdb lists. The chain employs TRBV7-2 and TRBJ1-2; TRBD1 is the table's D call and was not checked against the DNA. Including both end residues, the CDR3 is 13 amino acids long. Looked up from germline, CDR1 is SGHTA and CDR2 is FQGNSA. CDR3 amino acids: CASSNGLGGEDTQ.

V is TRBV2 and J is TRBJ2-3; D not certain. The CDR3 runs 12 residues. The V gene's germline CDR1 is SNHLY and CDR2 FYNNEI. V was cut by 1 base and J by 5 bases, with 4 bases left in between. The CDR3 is CASSEGKDTQYF. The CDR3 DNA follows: TGTGCCAGCAGTGAAGGGAAAGATACGCAGTATTTT.

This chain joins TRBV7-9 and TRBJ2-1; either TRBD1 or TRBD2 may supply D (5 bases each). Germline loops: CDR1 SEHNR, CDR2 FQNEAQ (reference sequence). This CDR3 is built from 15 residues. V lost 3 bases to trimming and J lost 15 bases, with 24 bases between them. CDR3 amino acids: CASSLTPGALFFGFF. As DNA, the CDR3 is TGTGCCAGCAGCTTGACACCCGGGGCGCTCTTTTTTGGGTTCTTC.

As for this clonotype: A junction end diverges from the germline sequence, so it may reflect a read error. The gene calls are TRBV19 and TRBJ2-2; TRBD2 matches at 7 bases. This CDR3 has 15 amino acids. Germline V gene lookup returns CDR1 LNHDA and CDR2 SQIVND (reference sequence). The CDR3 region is CASSISAGAYNEQFF. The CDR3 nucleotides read TGTGCCAGTAGTATATCTGCGGGAGCCTACAATGAGCAGTTTTTC.

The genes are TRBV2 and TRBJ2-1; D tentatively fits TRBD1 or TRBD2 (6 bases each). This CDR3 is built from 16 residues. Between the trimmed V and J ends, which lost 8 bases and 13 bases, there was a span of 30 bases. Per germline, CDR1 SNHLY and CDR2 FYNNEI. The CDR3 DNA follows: TGTGCCAGCGGGGACGGGGGCACCGGTGCGCAGTATTTTCAGTTCTTC. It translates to CASGDGGTGAQYFQFF.

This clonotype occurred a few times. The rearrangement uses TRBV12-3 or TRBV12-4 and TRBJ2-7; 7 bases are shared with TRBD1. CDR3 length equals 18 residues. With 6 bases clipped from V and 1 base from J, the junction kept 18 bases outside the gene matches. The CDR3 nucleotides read TGTGCCAGCAGACATCATCCAGACGGGACAGCCCTTTCCTACGAGCAGTACGTC. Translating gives CASRHHPDGTALSYEQYV.

CDR3 nucleotides: TGTGCCAGCAGCTCGGGGGGAGGGGGCTTGGACTATGGCTACACCTTC. It codes for CASSSGGGGLDYGYTF. The chain recombines TRBV5-6 with TRBJ1-2, with 7 positions matching TRBD1. This CDR3 region has 16 residues. CDR1 and CDR2 from the germline V gene are SGHDT and YYEEEE. J was trimmed by 3 bases and V by 3 bases; bases with no gene match: 11.

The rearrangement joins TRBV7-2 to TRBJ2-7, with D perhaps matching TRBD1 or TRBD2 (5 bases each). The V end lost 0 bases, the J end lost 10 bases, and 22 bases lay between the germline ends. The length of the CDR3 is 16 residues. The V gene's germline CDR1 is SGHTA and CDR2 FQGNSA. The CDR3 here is CASSLAARAGTEAQYF. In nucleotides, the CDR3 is TGTGCCAGCAGCTTAGCAGCCCGGGCCGGGACCGAAGCTCAGTACTTC.

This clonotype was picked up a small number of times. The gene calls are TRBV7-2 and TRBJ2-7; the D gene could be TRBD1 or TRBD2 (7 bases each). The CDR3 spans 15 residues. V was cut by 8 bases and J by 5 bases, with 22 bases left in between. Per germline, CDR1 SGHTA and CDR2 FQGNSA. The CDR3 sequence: CASPSRGGVHHEQYF. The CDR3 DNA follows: TGTGCCAGCCCTAGCAGGGGGGGGGTTCACCACGAGCAGTACTTC.

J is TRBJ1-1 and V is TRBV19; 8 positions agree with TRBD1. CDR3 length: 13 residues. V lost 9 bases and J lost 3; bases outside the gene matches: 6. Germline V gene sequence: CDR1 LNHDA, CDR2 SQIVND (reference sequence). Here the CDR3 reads CASSLQGDTEAFF. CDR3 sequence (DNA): TGTGCCAGCAGCTTACAGGGGGACACTGAAGCTTTCTTT.

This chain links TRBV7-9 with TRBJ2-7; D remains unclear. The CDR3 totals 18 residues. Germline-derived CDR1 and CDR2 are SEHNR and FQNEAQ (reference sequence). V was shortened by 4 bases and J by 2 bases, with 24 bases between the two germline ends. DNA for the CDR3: TGTGCCAGCAGCTCTACTCATGGCCGGCCAGCCCTTGCCTACGAGCAGTACGTC. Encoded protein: CASSSTHGRPALAYEQYV.

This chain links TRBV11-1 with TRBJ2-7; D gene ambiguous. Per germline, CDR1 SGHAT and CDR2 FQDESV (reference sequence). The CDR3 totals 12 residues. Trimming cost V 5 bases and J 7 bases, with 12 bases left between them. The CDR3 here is CASSLTVLEQYF. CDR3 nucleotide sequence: TGTGCCAGCAGCCTCACTGTGCTAGAGCAGTACTTC. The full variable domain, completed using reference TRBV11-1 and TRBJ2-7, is EAEVAQSPRYKITEKSQAVAFWCDPISGHATLYWYRQILGQGPELLVQFQDESVVDDSQLPKDRFSAERLKGVDSTLKIQPAELGDSAMYLCASSLTVLEQYFGPGTRLTVT.

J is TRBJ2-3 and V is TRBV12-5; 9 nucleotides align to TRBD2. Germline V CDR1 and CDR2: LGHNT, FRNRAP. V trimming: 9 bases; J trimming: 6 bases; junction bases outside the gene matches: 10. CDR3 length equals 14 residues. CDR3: CASTPAGGPDTQYF. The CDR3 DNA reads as TGTGCTAGCACCCCAGCGGGAGGTCCCGATACGCAGTATTTT.

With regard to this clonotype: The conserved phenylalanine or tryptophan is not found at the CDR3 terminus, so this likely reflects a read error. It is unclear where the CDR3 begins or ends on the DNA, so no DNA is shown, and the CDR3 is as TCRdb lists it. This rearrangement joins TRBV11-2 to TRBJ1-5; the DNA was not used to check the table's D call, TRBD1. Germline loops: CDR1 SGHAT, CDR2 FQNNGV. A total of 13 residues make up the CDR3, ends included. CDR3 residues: CASSHTVTGHHQA.

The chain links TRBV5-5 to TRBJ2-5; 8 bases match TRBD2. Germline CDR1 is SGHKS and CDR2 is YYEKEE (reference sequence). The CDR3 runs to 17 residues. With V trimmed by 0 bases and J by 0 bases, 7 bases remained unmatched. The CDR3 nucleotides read TGTGCCAGCAGCTTGGACGGTAGCGGGATCTACCAAGAGACCCAGTACTTC. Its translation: CASSLDGSGIYQETQYF.

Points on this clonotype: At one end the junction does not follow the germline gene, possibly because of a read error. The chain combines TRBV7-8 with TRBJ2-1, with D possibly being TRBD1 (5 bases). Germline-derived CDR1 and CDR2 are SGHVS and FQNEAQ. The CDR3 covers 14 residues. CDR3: CASSFPADATALSF. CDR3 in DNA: TGTGCCAGCAGCTTTCCTGCAGACGCGACAGCCCTGTCCTTC. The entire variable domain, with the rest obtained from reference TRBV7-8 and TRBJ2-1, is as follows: GAGVSQSPRYKVAKRGQDVALRCDPISGHVSLFWYQQALGQGPEFLTYFQNEAQLDKSGLPSDRFFAERPEGSVSTLKIQRTQQEDSAVYLCASSFPADATALSFGPGTRLTVL.

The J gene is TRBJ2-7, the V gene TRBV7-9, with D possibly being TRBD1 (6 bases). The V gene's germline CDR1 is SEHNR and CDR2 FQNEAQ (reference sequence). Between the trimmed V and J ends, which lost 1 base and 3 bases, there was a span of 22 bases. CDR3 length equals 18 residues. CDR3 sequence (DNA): TGTGCCAGCAGCTTAGAGGGGGTCTATGGCTACACCTTCTACGAGCAGTACGTC. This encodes CASSLEGVYGYTFYEQYV.

As DNA, the CDR3 is TGCGCCAGCAGCTTGTCATTAGGGAGACAAGAGACCCAGTACTTC. Amino acid sequence: CASSLSLGRQETQYF. The rearrangement links TRBV5-1 to TRBJ2-5; possibly TRBD2 for D (5 bases). This CDR3 has 15 residues. Germline-derived CDR1 and CDR2 are SGHRS and YFSETQ. The V gene lost 1 base and the J gene lost 2 bases, with 12 bases spanning the gap.

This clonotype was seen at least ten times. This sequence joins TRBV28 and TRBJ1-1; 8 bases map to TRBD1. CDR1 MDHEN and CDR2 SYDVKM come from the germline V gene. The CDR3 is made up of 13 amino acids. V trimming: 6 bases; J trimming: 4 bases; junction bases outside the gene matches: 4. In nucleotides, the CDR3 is TGTGCCAGCAGAACGACAGGGGCCACTGAAGCTTTCTTT. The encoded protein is CASRTTGATEAFF.

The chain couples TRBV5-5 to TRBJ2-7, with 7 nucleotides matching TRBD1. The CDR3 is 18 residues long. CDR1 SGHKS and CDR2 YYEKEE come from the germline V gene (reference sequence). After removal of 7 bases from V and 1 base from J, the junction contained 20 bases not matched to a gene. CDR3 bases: TGTGCCAGCGGACTTCCTGCGGACGGGACAGCCCTTTCCTACGAGCAGTACGTC. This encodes CASGLPADGTALSYEQYV.

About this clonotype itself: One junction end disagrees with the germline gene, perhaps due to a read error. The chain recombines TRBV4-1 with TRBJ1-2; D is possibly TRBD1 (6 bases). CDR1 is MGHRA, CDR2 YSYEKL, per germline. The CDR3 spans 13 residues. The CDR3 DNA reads TGTGCCAGCAGCCTGACGCCAGGGGATGGCTACACCTTC. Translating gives CASSLTPGDGYTF.

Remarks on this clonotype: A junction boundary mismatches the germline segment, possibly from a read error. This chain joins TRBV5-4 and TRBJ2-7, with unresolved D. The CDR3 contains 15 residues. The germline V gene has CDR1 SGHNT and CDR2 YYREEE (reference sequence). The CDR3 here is CAGSVINALLYEQYF. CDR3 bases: TGTGCCGGCAGCGTGATAAACGCCCTACTCTACGAGCAGTACTTC.

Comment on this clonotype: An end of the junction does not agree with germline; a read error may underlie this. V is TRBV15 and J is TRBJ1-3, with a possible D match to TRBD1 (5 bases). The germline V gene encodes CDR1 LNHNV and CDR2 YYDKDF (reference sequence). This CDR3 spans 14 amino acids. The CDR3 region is CASSERGLRNTIYF. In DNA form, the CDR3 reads TGTGCCAGCAGCGAAAGGGGACTACGAAACACCATATACTTT.

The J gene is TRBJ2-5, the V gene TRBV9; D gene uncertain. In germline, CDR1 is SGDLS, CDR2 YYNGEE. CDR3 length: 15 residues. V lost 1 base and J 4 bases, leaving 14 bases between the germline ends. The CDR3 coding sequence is TGTGCCAGCAGCGTATCTAGTCGGTTGGGAGAGACCCAGTACTTC. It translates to CASSVSSRLGETQYF.

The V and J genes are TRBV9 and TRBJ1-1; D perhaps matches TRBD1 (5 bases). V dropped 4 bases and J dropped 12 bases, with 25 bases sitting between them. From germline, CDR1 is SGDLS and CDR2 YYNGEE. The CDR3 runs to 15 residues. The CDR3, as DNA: TGTGCCAGCAGCTTCGGGACTAGCGGATACAATGAGCCTTTCTTT. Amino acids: CASSFGTSGYNEPFF.

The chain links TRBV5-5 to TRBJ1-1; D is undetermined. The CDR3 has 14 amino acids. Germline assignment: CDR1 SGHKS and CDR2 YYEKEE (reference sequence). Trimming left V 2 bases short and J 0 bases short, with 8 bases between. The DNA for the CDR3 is TGTGCCAGCAGCTTCACTCTATTGAACACTGAAGCTTTCTTT. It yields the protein CASSFTLLNTEAFF.

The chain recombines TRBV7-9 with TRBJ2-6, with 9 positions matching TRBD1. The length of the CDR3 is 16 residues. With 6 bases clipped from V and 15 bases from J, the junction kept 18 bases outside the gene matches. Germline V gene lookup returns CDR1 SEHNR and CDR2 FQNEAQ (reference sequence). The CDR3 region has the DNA TGTGCCAGCAGTGAAGACAGGGGGTTGGGTGGGGCCAACCTGACTTTC. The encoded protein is CASSEDRGLGGANLTF.

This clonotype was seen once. CDR3 loop: CASSFELTGGRDKQFF. The CDR3 DNA is TGTGCCAGCAGCTTTGAACTAACGGGGGGGAGGGATAAGCAGTTCTTC. The chain couples TRBV9 to TRBJ2-1; 8 bases are shared with TRBD2. CDR3 length: 16 residues. V shed 4 bases and J 11 bases; nucleotides not matched to a gene: 17. In germline, CDR1 is SGDLS, CDR2 YYNGEE.

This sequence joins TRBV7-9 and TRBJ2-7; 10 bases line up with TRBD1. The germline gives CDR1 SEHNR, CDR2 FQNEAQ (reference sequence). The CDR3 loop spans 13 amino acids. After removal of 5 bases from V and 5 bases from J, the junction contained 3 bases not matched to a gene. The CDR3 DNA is TGTGCCAGCAGCCCCGGGACAGGGGACGAGCAGTACGTC. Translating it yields CASSPGTGDEQYV.